This T cell receptor beta chain was identified in a study of Graves' ophthalmopathy and Graves' hyperthyroidism. The wider study: Researchers obtained peripheral blood at initial diagnosis, before any treatment had begun. Study-wide points: Most expanded clonotypes from thyroid (those above 0.001 frequency) were also found in blood.

No ophthalmopathy within 18 months of follow-up signified stable hyperthyroidism. This clonotype was recorded at least ten times. Antigen specificity is unknown. The CDR3 covers 13 residues. Deletions cut 3 bases from V and 5 bases from J, with 10 bases between. CDR1 MNHEY and CDR2 SMNVEV come from the germline V gene (reference sequence). The TCR beta CDR3 regions underwent amplification from RNA transcripts. Scientists carried out first-round RT-PCR using HTBI primers and then a second-round multiplex PCR. TCRdb re-analysed the multiplex PCR reads in MiXCR, keeping a single row per CDR3 protein. The sample lists approximately 410,000 distinct CDR3 sequences, just over 15% seen once, with 7% in the top ten.

This TCR was sampled from a woman in her late teens or twenties with stable Graves' hyperthyroidism. Specimen: peripheral blood. The chain uses TRBV27 and TRBJ1-2; the D gene is possibly TRBD1 (5 bases). The CDR3 nucleotides are TGTGCCAGCAGTTTGCGCCAGGGATATGGCTACACCTTC. Its translation is CASSLRQGYGYTF.